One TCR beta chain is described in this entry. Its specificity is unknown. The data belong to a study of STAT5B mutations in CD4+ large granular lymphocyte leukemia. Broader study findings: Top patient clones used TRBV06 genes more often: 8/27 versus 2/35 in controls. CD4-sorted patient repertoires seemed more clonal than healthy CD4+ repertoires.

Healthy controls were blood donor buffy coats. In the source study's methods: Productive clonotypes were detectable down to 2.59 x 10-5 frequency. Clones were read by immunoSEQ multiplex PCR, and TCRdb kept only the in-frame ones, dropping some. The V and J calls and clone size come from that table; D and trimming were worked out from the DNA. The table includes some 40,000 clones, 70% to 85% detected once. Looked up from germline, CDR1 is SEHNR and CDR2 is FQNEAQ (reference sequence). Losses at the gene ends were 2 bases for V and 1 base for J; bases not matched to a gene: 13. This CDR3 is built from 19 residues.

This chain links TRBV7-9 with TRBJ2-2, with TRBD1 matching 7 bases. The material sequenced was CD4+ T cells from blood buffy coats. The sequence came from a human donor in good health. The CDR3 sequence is CASSLRLLLGQRNTGELFF. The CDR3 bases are TGTGCCAGCAGCTTAAGACTTCTCCTGGGACAGAGGAACACCGGGGAGCTGTTTTTT.